This TCR beta chain was captured in a study of human T cells and chemical hapten exposure. About the research overall: Variability of per-sample TCR yields stemmed mainly from small differences in pooled library volume. The study, taken as a whole, reports: The study found that DPC sensitization did not change TCRs above 1 in 1000 frequency.

Time point described: healthy volunteer bleed at 2 weeks. Total RNA was isolated from unfractionated whole blood. V lost 0 bases and J 0 bases, leaving 11 bases between the germline ends. This CDR3 is 16 amino acids long. CDR1 is SEHNR and CDR2 is FQNEAQ in the germline V gene (reference sequence). Each CDR3 protein is one row after TCRdb ran MiXCR on the RACE reads. The data contain around 130,000 distinct CDR3 sequences, 8.5% to 9.5% of them singletons. About this clonotype itself: Its cognate antigen is unknown.

The genes are TRBV7-9 and TRBJ1-1, with D possibly being TRBD1 (6 bases). Sequences were obtained from whole blood. The TCR comes from a male donor in good health. Some clones in this sample may be carry-over from other donors' samples. The DNA for the CDR3 is TGTGCCAGCAGCTTAGCACGACAGGTCTTGAACACTGAAGCTTTCTTT. Its protein product is CASSLARQVLNTEAFF.